This is a list of T cell receptor beta chains from one sample in a study of quantifying T cell responses using KT2 cells. One entry per CDR3 protein results from TCRdb running MiXCR on the UMI-ligation and nested PCR reads. This sample has tens of thousands of distinct CDR3 sequences; more than 7% occur once, and the top ten carry around 16%. The sequenced sample consisted of PBMCs spiked with cells of the T cell clone KT2. Every receptor here comes from a human donor. The CDR3 runs from the conserved cysteine through the conserved F or W. Fields, in order: D gene, J gene, V gene, clone size, CDR3 DNA, CDR3 protein. D genes are given only for firm matches. Size values are once, few and many counts, or a class for expanded clones, and some rows have none.

D gene: NA
J gene: TRBJ1-1
V gene: TRBV20-1
clone size: many
CDR3 DNA: TGCAGTGCTTCCGGGACGGATTATGATAACACTGAAGCTTTCTTT
CDR3 protein: CSASGTDYDNTEAFF

D gene: NA
J gene: TRBJ1-4
V gene: TRBV15
clone size: few
CDR3 DNA: TGTGCCACCAGCCTCAGGGCAACAGCGGAAAAACTGTTTTTT
CDR3 protein: CATSLRATAEKLFF

D gene: NA
J gene: TRBJ2-1
V gene: TRBV27
clone size: many
CDR3 DNA: TGTGCCAGCAGCCCGACCGCGGGGAAAATCTACAATGAGCAGTTCTTC
CDR3 protein: CASSPTAGKIYNEQFF

D gene: NA
J gene: TRBJ2-6
V gene: TRBV2
clone size: few
CDR3 DNA: TGTGCCAGCAGGAGAACAGGGACTGGGGCCAACGTCCTGACTTTC
CDR3 protein: CASRRTGTGANVLTF

D gene: NA
J gene: TRBJ1-2
V gene: TRBV20-1
clone size: many
CDR3 DNA: TGCAGTGCTAGAGGGTCGGGCAGGACTCTAGCTAACTATGGCTACACCTTC
CDR3 protein: CSARGSGRTLANYGYTF

D gene: TRBD1
J gene: TRBJ1-1
V gene: TRBV12-3/TRBV12-4
clone size: many
CDR3 DNA: TGTGCCAGCAGTTTAGCGGGGGGACAGGGGGCGAAGAACACTGAAGCTTTCTTT
CDR3 protein: CASSLAGGQGAKNTEAFF

D gene: TRBD1
J gene: TRBJ2-4
V gene: TRBV3-1
clone size: few
CDR3 DNA: TGTGCCAGCAGCCGGGGACAGGGCGATGCCAAAAACATTCAGTACTTC
CDR3 protein: CASSRGQGDAKNIQYF

D gene: NA
J gene: TRBJ2-3
V gene: TRBV20-1
clone size: many
CDR3 DNA: TGCAGTGCTACCGTCCGGTCTAGCACAGATACGCAGTATTTT
CDR3 protein: CSATVRSSTDTQYF

D gene: NA
J gene: TRBJ2-3
V gene: TRBV15
clone size: NA
CDR3 DNA: TGTGCCACCAGGGGGGGGGGCAGGGGGCACGCAGATACGCAGTATTTT
CDR3 protein: CATRGGGRGHADTQYF

D gene: NA
J gene: TRBJ2-1
V gene: TRBV7-9
clone size: NA
CDR3 DNA: TGTGCCAGCAGGGCGACTAGTTTGAGCTCCTACAATGAGCAGTTCTTC
CDR3 protein: CASRATSLSSYNEQFF

D gene: NA
J gene: TRBJ1-5
V gene: TRBV20-1
clone size: many
CDR3 DNA: TGCAGTGCTGGAGACATCAGCAATCAGCCCCAGCATTTT
CDR3 protein: CSAGDISNQPQHF

D gene: NA
J gene: TRBJ2-3
V gene: TRBV9
clone size: few
CDR3 DNA: TGTGCCAGCAGCGTAGAAGGGAGAGATACGCAGTATTTT
CDR3 protein: CASSVEGRDTQYF

D gene: NA
J gene: TRBJ2-1
V gene: TRBV30
clone size: few
CDR3 DNA: TGTGCCTGGAGACCAGTTCCCACCTACAATGAGCAGTTCTTC
CDR3 protein: CAWRPVPTYNEQFF

D gene: TRBD2
J gene: TRBJ2-7
V gene: TRBV20-1
clone size: many
CDR3 DNA: TGCAGTGCTAATGGACTAGCGGGATACTCCTACGAGCAGTACTTC
CDR3 protein: CSANGLAGYSYEQYF

D gene: NA
J gene: TRBJ2-1
V gene: TRBV6-6
clone size: NA
CDR3 DNA: TGTGCCAGCAGTTACATGGGTCAGAATGAGCAGTTCTTC
CDR3 protein: CASSYMGQNEQFF

D gene: TRBD1
J gene: TRBJ2-2
V gene: TRBV12-3/TRBV12-4
clone size: many
CDR3 DNA: TGTGCCAGCAGTTCCGACAGGGCTATAAACACCGGGGAGCTGTTTTTT
CDR3 protein: CASSSDRAINTGELFF

D gene: NA
J gene: TRBJ1-4
V gene: TRBV18
clone size: many
CDR3 DNA: TGTGCCAGCTCACCACCCAGACAAGGAACAGGGTACGAAAAACTGTTTTTT
CDR3 protein: CASSPPRQGTGYEKLFF

D gene: NA
J gene: TRBJ2-5
V gene: TRBV7-2
clone size: many
CDR3 DNA: TGTGCCAGCAGCTCCGGGCGCCAAGAGACCCAGTACTTC
CDR3 protein: CASSSGRQETQYF

D gene: NA
J gene: TRBJ2-7
V gene: TRBV25-1
clone size: many
CDR3 DNA: TGTGCCAGCAGGGACTTGGCCTACGAGCAGTACTTC
CDR3 protein: CASRDLAYEQYF

D gene: TRBD2
J gene: TRBJ2-2
V gene: TRBV3-1
clone size: once
CDR3 DNA: TGTGCCAGCAGCCAAGACTGGACGAGCGGGAGCCCCGGGGAGCTGTTTTTT
CDR3 protein: CASSQDWTSGSPGELFF

D gene: TRBD2
J gene: TRBJ2-1
V gene: TRBV25-1
clone size: many
CDR3 DNA: TGTGCCAGCAGTGGCGGGACTAGCGGGAGGGCCAAGAATGAGCAGTTCTTC
CDR3 protein: CASSGGTSGRAKNEQFF

D gene: TRBD1
J gene: TRBJ1-1
V gene: TRBV7-9
clone size: many
CDR3 DNA: TGTGCCAGCAGCTTAGGGACAGGAGTTACCGAAGCTTTCTTT
CDR3 protein: CASSLGTGVTEAFF

D gene: NA
J gene: TRBJ1-1
V gene: TRBV7-8
clone size: NA
CDR3 DNA: TGTGCCAGCAGCCGGGCATGGAACGGAGGGAACACTGAAGCTTTCTTT
CDR3 protein: CASSRAWNGGNTEAFF

D gene: NA
J gene: TRBJ1-2
V gene: TRBV10-3
clone size: NA
CDR3 DNA: TGTGCCATCAGTGTTTTGTTGCCTAACTATGGCTACACCTTC
CDR3 protein: CAISVLLPNYGYTF

D gene: TRBD1
J gene: TRBJ1-5
V gene: TRBV6-6
clone size: many
CDR3 DNA: TGTGCCAGCAGTTACCACCGGGGACAGGGCAATCAGCCCCAGCATTTT
CDR3 protein: CASSYHRGQGNQPQHF

D gene: NA
J gene: TRBJ1-1
V gene: TRBV20-1
clone size: many
CDR3 DNA: TGCAGTATCCCCCAGGGTCGGACTGAAGCTTTCTTT
CDR3 protein: CSIPQGRTEAFF

D gene: NA
J gene: TRBJ1-4
V gene: TRBV25-1
clone size: NA
CDR3 DNA: TGTGCCAGCAGCAGGAGCACTAATGAAAAACTGTTTTTT
CDR3 protein: CASSRSTNEKLFF

D gene: TRBD1
J gene: TRBJ2-3
V gene: TRBV5-1
clone size: few
CDR3 DNA: TGCGCCAGCAGCTTGGATCGACAGGGACGCACAGATACGCAGTATTTT
CDR3 protein: CASSLDRQGRTDTQYF

D gene: NA
J gene: TRBJ2-1
V gene: TRBV7-7
clone size: many
CDR3 DNA: TGTGCTAGCAGCTTGGGGGGGCTAGCGGTTTACAATGAGCAGTTCTTC
CDR3 protein: CASSLGGLAVYNEQFF

D gene: NA
J gene: TRBJ2-1
V gene: TRBV5-5
clone size: many
CDR3 DNA: TGTGCCAGCAGCTCTCGGACGGGAAGCTCCTACAATGAGCAGTTCTTC
CDR3 protein: CASSSRTGSSYNEQFF

D gene: NA
J gene: TRBJ1-5
V gene: TRBV9
clone size: NA
CDR3 DNA: TGTGCCAGCAGCGTAGCGGGAGGTAGCAATCAGCCCCAGCATTTT
CDR3 protein: CASSVAGGSNQPQHF

D gene: NA
J gene: TRBJ2-7
V gene: TRBV7-9
clone size: NA
CDR3 DNA: TGTGCCAGCAGCTCCCAGGGTAACGAGCAGTACTTC
CDR3 protein: CASSSQGNEQYF

D gene: NA
J gene: TRBJ2-7
V gene: TRBV25-1
clone size: NA
CDR3 DNA: TGTGCCAGCAGTAGAGGGGCCGCCTACGAGCAGTACTTC
CDR3 protein: CASSRGAAYEQYF

D gene: TRBD2
J gene: TRBJ2-3
V gene: TRBV2
clone size: NA
CDR3 DNA: TGTGCCAGCAAATCCAGCGGGGGCACAGATACGCAGTATTTT
CDR3 protein: CASKSSGGTDTQYF

D gene: NA
J gene: TRBJ2-7
V gene: TRBV5-1
clone size: many
CDR3 DNA: TGCGCCAGCAGCTTGGAGGGTTGGACAAGTTCCTACGAGCAGTACTTC
CDR3 protein: CASSLEGWTSSYEQYF

D gene: NA
J gene: TRBJ1-5
V gene: TRBV4-2
clone size: many
CDR3 DNA: TGTGCCAGCAGCCAAGAAGGGGGTCCTGCCAATCAGCCCCAGCATTTT
CDR3 protein: CASSQEGGPANQPQHF

D gene: NA
J gene: TRBJ1-1
V gene: TRBV20-1
clone size: many
CDR3 DNA: TGCAGTGCTGGCAGGGAAGACTCCGAAGCTTTCTTT
CDR3 protein: CSAGREDSEAFF

D gene: NA
J gene: TRBJ1-1
V gene: TRBV19
clone size: many
CDR3 DNA: TGTGCCAGTAGGACAACAGGGATCGCTGAAGCTTTCTTT
CDR3 protein: CASRTTGIAEAFF

D gene: NA
J gene: TRBJ1-4
V gene: TRBV30
clone size: many
CDR3 DNA: TGTGCCTGGAGTAAACCGGACGGGACTAATGAAAAACTGTTTTTT
CDR3 protein: CAWSKPDGTNEKLFF

D gene: NA
J gene: TRBJ1-1
V gene: TRBV29-1
clone size: many
CDR3 DNA: TGCAGCGTTGAACGGGGAAGAGGTGAAGCTTTCTTT
CDR3 protein: CSVERGRGEAFF

D gene: NA
J gene: TRBJ2-3
V gene: TRBV7-3
clone size: few
CDR3 DNA: TGTGCCAGCAGCTCCAGGACCACAGATACGCAGTATTTT
CDR3 protein: CASSSRTTDTQYF

D gene: TRBD2
J gene: TRBJ2-5
V gene: TRBV5-6
clone size: many
CDR3 DNA: TGTGCCAGCAGCATAGCGGGAGTAGTGGAGACCCAGTACTTC
CDR3 protein: CASSIAGVVETQYF

D gene: NA
J gene: TRBJ2-1
V gene: TRBV2
clone size: many
CDR3 DNA: TGTGCCAGCAGTACCCAATTCTTC
CDR3 protein: CASSTQFF

D gene: NA
J gene: TRBJ2-1
V gene: TRBV15
clone size: NA
CDR3 DNA: TGTGCCACCAGCAGAGATTATTTGCTCGACAATGAGCAGTTCTTC
CDR3 protein: CATSRDYLLDNEQFF

D gene: TRBD2
J gene: TRBJ2-5
V gene: TRBV7-6
clone size: NA
CDR3 DNA: TGTGCCAGCAGCCCGGGACTAGCTAGCGAGACCCAGTACTTC
CDR3 protein: CASSPGLASETQYF

D gene: NA
J gene: TRBJ2-3
V gene: TRBV10-3
clone size: NA
CDR3 DNA: TGTGCCATCAGTGAGGGGGCAGGGACCGATACGCAGTATTTT
CDR3 protein: CAISEGAGTDTQYF

D gene: NA
J gene: TRBJ2-5
V gene: TRBV4-1
clone size: NA
CDR3 DNA: TGCGCCAGCAGCCAAGATTTGCGGGGTTCGGTGGGCCAGTACTTC
CDR3 protein: CASSQDLRGSVGQYF

D gene: NA
J gene: TRBJ2-3
V gene: TRBV20-1
clone size: few
CDR3 DNA: TGCAGTGAAGTAAGGCCTAGCGCAGATACGCAGTATTTT
CDR3 protein: CSEVRPSADTQYF

D gene: TRBD2
J gene: TRBJ2-3
V gene: TRBV19
clone size: many
CDR3 DNA: TGTGCCAGTAAGACTAGCGGGGGGCCCACAGATACGCAGTATTTT
CDR3 protein: CASKTSGGPTDTQYF

D gene: NA
J gene: TRBJ1-4
V gene: TRBV7-9
clone size: many
CDR3 DNA: TGTGCCAGCACCCTAGGGAAGGAGGGAGAAAAACTGTTTTTT
CDR3 protein: CASTLGKEGEKLFF

D gene: TRBD1
J gene: TRBJ2-7
V gene: TRBV28
clone size: NA
CDR3 DNA: TGTGCCAGCAGTTTCTCCGGGGCAGGGGGTAGCCACGAGCAGTACTTC
CDR3 protein: CASSFSGAGGSHEQYF